Below, one TCR beta chain is given with its context. This sample also contains other DNA sequences that code for the same CDR3. This entry belongs to a study of PD-L1 blockade in urothelial cancer. At the level of the study: About nine tenths of the roughly 29 patients were men with bladder-origin urothelial cancer.

As for time point: peripheral blood 6 weeks after treatment start. Generated by immunoSEQ multiplex PCR, the TCRdb table keeps only in-frame clones and is missing some. The sample holds about 120,000 clones; approximately 90% are singletons and the top ten take 1.7%. The TCR comes from a man aged 55 to 69 with urothelial cancer. The sequences come from PBMCs, collected around atezolizumab (anti-PD-L1) treatment.

CDR3 region: CASSLSDTEAFF. The CDR3 coding sequence is TGTGCCAGCAGTTTGTCGGACACTGAAGCTTTCTTT. The rearrangement links TRBV28 to TRBJ1-1; D is uncertain. V lost 3 bases and J 3 bases, leaving 5 bases between the germline ends. There are 12 residues in the CDR3. The germline CDR1 and CDR2 sequences are MDHEN and SYDVKM.